This TCR beta chain was sequenced during a study of blood T cell repertoires in COVID-19. Across the study: Italy, Spain and the United States were the sources of the convalescent and acute COVID-19 samples. T cells, B-cell-depleted T cells, or PBMCs supplied cDNA or gDNA.

Methods used by the authors: Amplification with reference gene primers provided the estimates of nucleated cell counts. Method: immunoSEQ multiplex PCR; TCRdb's copy keeps in-frame clones and lacks some. V and J calls and clone size follow that table, whereas D and trimming were derived from the DNA. Of about 90,000 clones listed, about nine tenths are singletons. In its sample, this clone was seen a few times. The V end lost 0 bases, the J end lost 6 bases, and 15 bases lay between the germline ends. The CDR3 has 16 amino acids. Germline values: CDR1 MDHEN, CDR2 SYDVKM. The specimen was peripheral blood. V is TRBV28 and J is TRBJ1-5; TRBD1 is a possible D gene (6 bases). The receptor was isolated from a male donor with acute or convalescent COVID-19. The CDR3 nucleotides are TGTGCCAGCAGTTTATGGGGAAGGGGGGGCCCTCAGCCCCAGCATTTT. Translation gives CASSLWGRGGPQPQHF.